This T cell receptor (beta chain) was profiled in a study of blood T cell repertoires in COVID-19. Study information: From T cells, B-cell-depleted T cells, or PBMCs came the material, which was cDNA or gDNA.

From germline, CDR1 is SGHTA and CDR2 FQGNSA. The V and J ends lost 4 bases and 4 bases respectively, with 15 bases between them. The CDR3 sequence is 15 residues long. In the study's own analysis: Estimation of nucleated cell counts relied on the amplification of reference gene primers. Clones were read by immunoSEQ multiplex PCR, and TCRdb kept only the in-frame ones, dropping some. V and J calls and clone size are as listed in that table; D and trimming were resolved from the DNA. The table records around 43,000 clones, roughly 80% of them present only once. The sequencing sample was made of peripheral blood. V usage is TRBV7-2 and J usage is TRBJ2-3; tentative D call: TRBD2 (5 bases). This sequence originates from a human donor in a cohort sampled during active COVID-19. The CDR3 protein is CASSSPASSSDTQYF. CDR3 DNA: TGTGCCAGCAGCTCCCCGGCTAGCTCGTCAGATACGCAGTATTTT.